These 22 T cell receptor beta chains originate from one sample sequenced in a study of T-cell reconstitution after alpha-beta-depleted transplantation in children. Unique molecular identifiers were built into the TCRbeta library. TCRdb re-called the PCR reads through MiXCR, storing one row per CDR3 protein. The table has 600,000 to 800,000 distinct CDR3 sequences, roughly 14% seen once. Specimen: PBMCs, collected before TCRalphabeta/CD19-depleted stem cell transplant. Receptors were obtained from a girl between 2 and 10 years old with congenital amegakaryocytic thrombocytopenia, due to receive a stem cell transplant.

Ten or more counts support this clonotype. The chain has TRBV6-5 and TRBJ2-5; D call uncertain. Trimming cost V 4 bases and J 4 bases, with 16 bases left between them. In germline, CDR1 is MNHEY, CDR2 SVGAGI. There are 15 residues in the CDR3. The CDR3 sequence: CASSSSGQTGETQYF. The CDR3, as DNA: TGTGCCAGCAGTTCCTCGGGCCAGACGGGAGAGACCCAGTACTTC.

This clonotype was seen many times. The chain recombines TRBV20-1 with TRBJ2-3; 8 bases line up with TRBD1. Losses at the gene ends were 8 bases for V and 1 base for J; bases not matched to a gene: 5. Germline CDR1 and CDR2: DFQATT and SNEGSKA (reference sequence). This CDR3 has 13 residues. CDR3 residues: CSYPGQGTDTQYF. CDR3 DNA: TGCAGTTACCCGGGACAGGGCACAGATACGCAGTATTTT.

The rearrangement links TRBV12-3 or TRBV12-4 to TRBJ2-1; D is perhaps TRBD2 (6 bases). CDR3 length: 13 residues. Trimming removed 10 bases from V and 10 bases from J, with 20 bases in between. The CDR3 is CATIKEGRGEQFF. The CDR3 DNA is TGTGCCACCATAAAGGAGGGTCGTGGCGAGCAGTTCTTC.

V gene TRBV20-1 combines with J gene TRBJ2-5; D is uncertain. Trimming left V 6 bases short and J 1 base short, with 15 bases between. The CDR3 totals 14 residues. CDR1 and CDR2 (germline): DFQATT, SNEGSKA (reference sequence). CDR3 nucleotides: TGCAGTGCGAGGTCCCTAACGGTCCAAGAGACCCAGTACTTC. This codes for CSARSLTVQETQYF.

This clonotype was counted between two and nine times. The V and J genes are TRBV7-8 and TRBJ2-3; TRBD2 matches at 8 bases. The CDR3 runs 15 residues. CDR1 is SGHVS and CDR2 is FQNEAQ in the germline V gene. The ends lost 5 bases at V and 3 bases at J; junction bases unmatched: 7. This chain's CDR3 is CASSKTSGTTDTQYF. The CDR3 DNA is TGTGCCAGCAGCAAAACTAGCGGAACTACAGATACGCAGTATTTT.

The CDR3 nucleotides read TGTGCCACCAGCAGGTCCTGGGCGGAAAGCACAGATACGCAGTATTTT. This translates into CATSRSWAESTDTQYF. The chain links TRBV15 to TRBJ2-3, with D hard to call. The length of the CDR3 is 16 residues. V gave up 3 bases and J gave up 0 bases, with 13 bases separating them. The V gene's germline CDR1 is LNHNV and CDR2 YYDKDF (reference sequence).

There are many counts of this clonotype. For the CDR3, the DNA is TGTGCCACCGAGGACAGGGCAAAACCTTGGACTGAAGCTTTCTTT. Translated, it gives CATEDRAKPWTEAFF. The chain links TRBV7-9 to TRBJ1-1, with TRBD1 matching 8 bases. With 10 bases clipped from V and 5 bases from J, the junction kept 15 bases outside the gene matches. The CDR3 has 15 residues. Looked up from germline, CDR1 is SEHNR and CDR2 is FQNEAQ (reference sequence).

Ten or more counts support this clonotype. DNA of the CDR3: TGTGCCAGCAGCTCCCTACAGGGAAAGAGCTCCTACAATGAGCAGTTCTTC. It codes for CASSSLQGKSSYNEQFF. The gene calls are TRBV12-3 or TRBV12-4 and TRBJ2-1; D perhaps matches TRBD1 (6 bases). The V end was cut by 6 bases, the J end by 0 bases, with 18 bases between. The CDR3 is 17 amino acids.

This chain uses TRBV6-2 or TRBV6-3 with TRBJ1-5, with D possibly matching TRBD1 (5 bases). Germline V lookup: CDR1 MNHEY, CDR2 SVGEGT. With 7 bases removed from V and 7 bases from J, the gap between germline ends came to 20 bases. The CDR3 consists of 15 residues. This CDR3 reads CASNGPTEGWQPQHF. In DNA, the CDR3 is TGTGCCAGCAACGGTCCTACTGAGGGGTGGCAGCCCCAGCATTTT.

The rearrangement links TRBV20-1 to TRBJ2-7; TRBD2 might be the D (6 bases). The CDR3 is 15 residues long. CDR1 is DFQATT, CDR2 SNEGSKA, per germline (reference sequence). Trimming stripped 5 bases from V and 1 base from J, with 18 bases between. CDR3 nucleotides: TGCAGTGCTGGTCCTTCTAGCGCCGTTTCCTACGAGCAGTACTTC. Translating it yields CSAGPSSAVSYEQYF.

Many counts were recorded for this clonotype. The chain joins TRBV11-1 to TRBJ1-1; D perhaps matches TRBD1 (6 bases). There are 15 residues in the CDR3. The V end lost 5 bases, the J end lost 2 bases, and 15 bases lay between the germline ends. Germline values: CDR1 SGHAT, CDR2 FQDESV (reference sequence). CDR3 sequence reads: CASSPRIGTNTEAFF. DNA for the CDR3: TGTGCCAGCAGCCCACGGATCGGGACAAACACTGAAGCTTTCTTT.

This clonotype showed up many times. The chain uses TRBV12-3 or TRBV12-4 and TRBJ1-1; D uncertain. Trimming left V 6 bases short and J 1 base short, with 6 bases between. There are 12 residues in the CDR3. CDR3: CASRDSNTEAFF. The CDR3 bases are TGTGCCAGCAGAGATTCGAACACTGAAGCTTTCTTT.

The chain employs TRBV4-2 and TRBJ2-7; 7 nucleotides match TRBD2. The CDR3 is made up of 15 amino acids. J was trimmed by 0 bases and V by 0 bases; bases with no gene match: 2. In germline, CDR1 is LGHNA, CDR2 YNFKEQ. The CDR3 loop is CASSQDWDYSYEQYF. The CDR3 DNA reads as TGTGCCAGCAGCCAAGATTGGGACTACTCCTACGAGCAGTACTTC.

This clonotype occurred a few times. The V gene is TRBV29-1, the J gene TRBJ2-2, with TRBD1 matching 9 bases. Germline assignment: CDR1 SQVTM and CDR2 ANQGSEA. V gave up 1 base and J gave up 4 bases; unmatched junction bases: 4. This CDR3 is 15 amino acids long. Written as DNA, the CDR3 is TGCAGCGTTGAAGGGACAGGGGTAACCACCGGGGAGCTGTTTTTT. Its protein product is CSVEGTGVTTGELFF.

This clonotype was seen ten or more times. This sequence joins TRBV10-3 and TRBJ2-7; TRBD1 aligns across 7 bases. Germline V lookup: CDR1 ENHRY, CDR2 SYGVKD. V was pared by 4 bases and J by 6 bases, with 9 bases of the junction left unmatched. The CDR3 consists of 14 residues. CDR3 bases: TGTGCCATCAGTGTTGGTAAGGGGGCTTCCGAGCAGTACTTC. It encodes CAISVGKGASEQYF.

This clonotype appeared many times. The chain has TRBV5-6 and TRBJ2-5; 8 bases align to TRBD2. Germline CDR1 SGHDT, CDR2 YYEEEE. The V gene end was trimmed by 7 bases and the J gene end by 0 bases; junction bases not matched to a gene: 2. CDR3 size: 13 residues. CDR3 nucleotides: TGTGCCAGCCGACTAGCGAACCAAGAGACCCAGTACTTC. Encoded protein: CASRLANQETQYF.

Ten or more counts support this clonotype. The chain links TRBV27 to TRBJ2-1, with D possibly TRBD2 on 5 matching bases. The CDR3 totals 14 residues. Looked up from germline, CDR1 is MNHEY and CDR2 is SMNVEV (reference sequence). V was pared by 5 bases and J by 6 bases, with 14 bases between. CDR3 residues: CASSHGLRGNEQFF. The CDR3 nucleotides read TGTGCCAGCAGTCACGGGCTTCGGGGCAATGAGCAGTTCTTC.

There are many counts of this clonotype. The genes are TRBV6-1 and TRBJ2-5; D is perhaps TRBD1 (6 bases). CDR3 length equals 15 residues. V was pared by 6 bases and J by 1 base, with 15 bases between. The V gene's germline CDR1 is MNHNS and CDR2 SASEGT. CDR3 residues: CASRAGTRGQETQYF. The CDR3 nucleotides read TGTGCCAGCAGGGCCGGGACACGGGGCCAAGAGACCCAGTACTTC.

CDR3 DNA sequence: TGTGCCACCAACCAGCAATATAGCAATCAGCCCCAGCATTTT. Translated, it gives CATNQQYSNQPQHF. The chain recombines TRBV27 with TRBJ1-5; D remains unclear. Looked up from germline, CDR1 is MNHEY and CDR2 is SMNVEV (reference sequence). V lost 10 bases, J lost 0 bases, and 13 bases lay in between. This CDR3 is built from 14 residues.

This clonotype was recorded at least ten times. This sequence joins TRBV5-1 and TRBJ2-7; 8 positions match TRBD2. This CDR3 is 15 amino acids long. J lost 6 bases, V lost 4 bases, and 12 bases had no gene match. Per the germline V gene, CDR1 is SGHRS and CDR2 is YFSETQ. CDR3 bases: TGCGCCAGCAGCGCCGGTGGAGCGGGAGTTCTCGAGCAGTACTTC. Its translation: CASSAGGAGVLEQYF.

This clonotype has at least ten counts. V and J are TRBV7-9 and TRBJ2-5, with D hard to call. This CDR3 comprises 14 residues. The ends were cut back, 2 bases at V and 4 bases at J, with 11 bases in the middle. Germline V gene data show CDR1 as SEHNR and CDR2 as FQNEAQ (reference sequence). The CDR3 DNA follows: TGTGCCAGCAGCTTATCACAGAGTGTAGAGACCCAGTACTTC. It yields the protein CASSLSQSVETQYF.

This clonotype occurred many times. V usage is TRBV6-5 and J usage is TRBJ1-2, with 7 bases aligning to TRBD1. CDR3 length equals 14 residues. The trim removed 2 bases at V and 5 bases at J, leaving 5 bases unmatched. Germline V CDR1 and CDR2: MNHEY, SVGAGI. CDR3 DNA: TGTGCCAGCAGTTACGACCTACAGGGGTATGGCTACACCTTC. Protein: CASSYDLQGYGYTF.